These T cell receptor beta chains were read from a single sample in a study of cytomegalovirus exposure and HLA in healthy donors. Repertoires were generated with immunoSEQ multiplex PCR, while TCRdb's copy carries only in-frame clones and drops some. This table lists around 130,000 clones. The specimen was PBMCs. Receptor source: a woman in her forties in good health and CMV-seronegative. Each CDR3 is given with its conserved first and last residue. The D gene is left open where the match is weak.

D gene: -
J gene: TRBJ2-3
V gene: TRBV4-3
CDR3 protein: CASSQDLGMTDTQYF
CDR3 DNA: TGCGCCAGCAGCCAAGATCTAGGCATGACAGATACGCAGTATTTT

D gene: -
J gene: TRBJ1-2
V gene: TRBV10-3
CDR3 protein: CAISEGVPGGYTF
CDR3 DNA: TGTGCCATCAGTGAGGGGGTGCCGGGAGGCTACACCTTC

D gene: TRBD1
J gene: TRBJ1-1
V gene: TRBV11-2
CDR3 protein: CASSRSVGQGARNTEAFF
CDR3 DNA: TGTGCCAGCAGCCGATCAGTGGGACAGGGGGCGAGGAACACTGAAGCTTTCTTT

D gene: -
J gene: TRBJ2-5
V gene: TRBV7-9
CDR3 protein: CASRKETQETQYF
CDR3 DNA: TGTGCCAGCAGAAAGGAGACCCAAGAGACCCAGTACTTC

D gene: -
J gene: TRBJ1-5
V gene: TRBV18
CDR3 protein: CASSPDFRGNQPQHF
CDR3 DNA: TGTGCCAGCTCACCCGACTTCCGCGGGAACCAGCCCCAGCATTTT

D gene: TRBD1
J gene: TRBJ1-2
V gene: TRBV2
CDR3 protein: CASRDRGYGYTF
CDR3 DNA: TGTGCCAGCAGGGACAGGGGGTATGGCTACACCTTC

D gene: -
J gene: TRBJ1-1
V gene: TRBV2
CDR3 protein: CATQGDVNTEAFF
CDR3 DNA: TGTGCCACACAGGGTGACGTGAACACTGAAGCTTTCTTT

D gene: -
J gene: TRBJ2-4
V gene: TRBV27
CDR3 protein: CASSLRAAGNIQYF
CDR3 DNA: TGTGCCAGCAGTTTAAGGGCCGCGGGAAACATTCAGTACTTC

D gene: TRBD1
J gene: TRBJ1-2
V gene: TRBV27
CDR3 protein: CASSDRGPSFYGYTF
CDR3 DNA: TGTGCCAGCAGTGACAGGGGTCCTTCCTTCTATGGCTACACCTTC

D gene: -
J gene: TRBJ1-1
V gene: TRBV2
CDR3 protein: CASSSGFTEAFF
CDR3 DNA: TGTGCCAGCAGCTCGGGGTTCACTGAAGCTTTCTTT

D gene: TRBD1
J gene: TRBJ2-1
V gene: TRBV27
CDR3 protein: CASSSGTGVYNEQFF
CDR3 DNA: TGTGCCAGCAGTTCCGGGACAGGGGTCTACAATGAGCAGTTCTTC

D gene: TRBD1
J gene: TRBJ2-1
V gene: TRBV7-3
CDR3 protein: CASSLAGQGSPSSYNEQFF
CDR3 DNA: TGTGCCAGCAGCTTAGCGGGACAGGGTTCCCCGAGCTCCTACAATGAGCAGTTCTTC

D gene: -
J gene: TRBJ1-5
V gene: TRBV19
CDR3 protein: CASSIMTVNQPQHF
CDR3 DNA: TGTGCCAGTAGTATAATGACAGTGAATCAGCCCCAGCATTTT

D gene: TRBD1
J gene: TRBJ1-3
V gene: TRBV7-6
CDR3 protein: CASSLSPDRGIHSGNTIYF
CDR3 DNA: TGTGCCAGCAGCCTTAGCCCGGACAGGGGGATACACTCTGGAAACACCATATATTTT

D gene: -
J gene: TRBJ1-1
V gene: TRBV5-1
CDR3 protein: CASSLAGNVRTDEAFF
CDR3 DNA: TGCGCCAGCAGCTTGGCGGGGAATGTGCGAACCGATGAAGCTTTCTTT

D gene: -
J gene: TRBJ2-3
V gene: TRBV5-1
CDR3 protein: CASSDRADTQYF
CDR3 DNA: TGCGCCAGCAGCGATAGAGCGGATACGCAGTATTTT

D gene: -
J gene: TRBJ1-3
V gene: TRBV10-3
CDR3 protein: CATVLEASGNTIYF
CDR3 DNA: TGTGCCACCGTACTTGAGGCGTCTGGAAACACCATATATTTT

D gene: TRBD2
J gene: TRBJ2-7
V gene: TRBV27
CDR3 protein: CASSLISSGVSDEQYF
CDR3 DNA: TGTGCCAGCAGTTTAATCTCTAGCGGGGTATCCGACGAGCAGTACTTC

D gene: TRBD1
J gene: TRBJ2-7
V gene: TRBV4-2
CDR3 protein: CASSQQAGGVSLYEQYF
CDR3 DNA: TGTGCCAGCAGCCAACAGGCAGGGGGCGTTAGCCTCTACGAGCAGTACTTC

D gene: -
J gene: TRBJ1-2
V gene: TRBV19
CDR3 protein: CASSIAGEANYGYTF
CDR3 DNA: TGTGCCAGTAGTATAGCCGGGGAAGCTAACTATGGCTACACCTTC

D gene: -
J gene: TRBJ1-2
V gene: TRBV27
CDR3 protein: CASSPDRSNYGYTF
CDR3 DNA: TGTGCCAGCAGTCCCGACAGATCTAACTATGGCTACACCTTC

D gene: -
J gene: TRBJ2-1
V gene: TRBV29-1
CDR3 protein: CSVEPRGRSYNEQFF
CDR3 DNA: TGCAGCGTTGAACCGCGGGGTCGATCCTACAATGAGCAGTTCTTC

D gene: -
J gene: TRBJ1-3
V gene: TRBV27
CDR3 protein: CASSSSGRSGSSGNTIYF
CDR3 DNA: -

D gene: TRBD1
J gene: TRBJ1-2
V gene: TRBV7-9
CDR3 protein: CASSLSTGGPQRYGYTF
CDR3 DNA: TGTGCCAGCAGCCTATCTACAGGGGGTCCCCAACGGTATGGCTACACCTTC

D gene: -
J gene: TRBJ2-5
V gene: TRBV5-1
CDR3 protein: CASSLASYSESETQYF
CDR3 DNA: TGCGCCAGCAGCTTGGCTAGCTACAGCGAGTCAGAGACCCAGTACTTC

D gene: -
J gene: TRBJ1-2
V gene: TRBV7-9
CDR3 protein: CASSLREGRPVSSYGYTF
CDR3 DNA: TGTGCCAGCAGCTTACGGGAGGGACGGCCGGTTTCTAGCTATGGCTACACCTTC

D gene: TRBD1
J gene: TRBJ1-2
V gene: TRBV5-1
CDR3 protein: CASSPEWTGSMSYGYTF
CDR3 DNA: TGCGCCAGCAGCCCCGAGTGGACAGGGTCTATGAGCTATGGCTACACCTTC

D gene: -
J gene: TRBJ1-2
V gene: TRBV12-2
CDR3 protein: CASRLVRALGYGYTF
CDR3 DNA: TGTGCAAGTCGCTTGGTCAGGGCCTTGGGCTATGGCTACACCTTC

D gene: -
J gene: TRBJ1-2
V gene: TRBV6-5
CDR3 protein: CASSRRGGSGYTF
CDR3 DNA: TGTGCCAGCAGTCGCCGCGGGGGAAGTGGCTACACCTTC

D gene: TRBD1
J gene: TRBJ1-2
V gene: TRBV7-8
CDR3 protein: CASSLETAGTGVGYTF
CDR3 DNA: TGTGCCAGCAGCTTAGAAACGGCAGGGACAGGGGTTGGCTACACCTTC

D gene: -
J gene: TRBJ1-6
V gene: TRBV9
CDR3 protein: CASSVGAGQALHF
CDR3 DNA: TGTGCCAGCAGCGTAGGGGCAGGCCAAGCCCTCCACTTT

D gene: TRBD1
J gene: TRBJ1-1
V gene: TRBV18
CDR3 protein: CASSRTGGNTEAFF
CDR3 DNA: TGTGCCAGCTCAAGGACAGGGGGGAACACTGAAGCTTTCTTT

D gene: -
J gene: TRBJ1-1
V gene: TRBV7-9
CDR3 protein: CASSLPGLHTEAFF
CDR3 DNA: TGTGCCAGCAGTTTGCCGGGTTTACACACTGAAGCTTTCTTT

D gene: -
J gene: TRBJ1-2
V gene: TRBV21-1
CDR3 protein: CASSKSGGNYGYTF
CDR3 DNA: TGTGCCAGCAGCAAAAGCGGAGGGAACTATGGCTACACCTTC

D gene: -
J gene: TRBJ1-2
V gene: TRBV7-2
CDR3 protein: CASGQGPNYGYTF
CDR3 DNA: TGTGCCAGCGGTCAGGGCCCTAACTATGGCTACACCTTC

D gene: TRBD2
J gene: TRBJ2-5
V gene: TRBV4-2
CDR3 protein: CASSQGASGSLGTQYF
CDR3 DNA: TGTGCCAGCAGCCAAGGGGCTAGCGGATCCTTAGGGACCCAGTACTTC

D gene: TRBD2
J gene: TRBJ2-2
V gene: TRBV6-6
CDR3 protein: CASRLAGGSNTGELFF
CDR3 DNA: TGTGCCAGCAGACTAGCGGGGGGGTCGAACACCGGGGAGCTGTTTTTT

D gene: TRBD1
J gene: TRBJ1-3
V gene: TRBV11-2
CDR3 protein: CASSSFRRDRAKGNTIYF
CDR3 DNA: TGTGCCAGCAGCTCATTTCGCCGGGACAGGGCTAAGGGAAACACCATATATTTT

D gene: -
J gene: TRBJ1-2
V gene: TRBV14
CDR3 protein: CASSQDWDFYGYTF
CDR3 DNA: TGTGCCAGCAGCCAAGATTGGGACTTCTATGGCTACACCTTC

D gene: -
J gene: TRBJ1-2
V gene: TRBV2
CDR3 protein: CASSDPAVNYGYTF
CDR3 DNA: TGTGCCAGCAGTGACCCAGCGGTGAACTATGGCTACACCTTC

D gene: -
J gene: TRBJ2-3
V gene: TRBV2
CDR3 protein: CASVLGLSTDTQYF
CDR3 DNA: TGTGCCAGCGTACTGGGGCTTAGCACAGATACGCAGTATTTT

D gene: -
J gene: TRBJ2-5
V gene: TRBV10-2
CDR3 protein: CASSEGLRKTQYF
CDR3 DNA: TGCGCCAGCAGTGAGGGGCTCAGGAAGACCCAGTACTTC

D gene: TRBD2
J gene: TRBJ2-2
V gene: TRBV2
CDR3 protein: CASSELGGGGPNTGELFF
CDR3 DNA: TGTGCCAGCAGTGAATTGGGTGGCGGGGGGCCGAACACCGGGGAGCTGTTTTTT

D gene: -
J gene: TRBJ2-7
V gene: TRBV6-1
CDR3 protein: CASSESIREQYF
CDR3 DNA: TGTGCCAGCAGTGAATCTATCCGGGAGCAGTACTTC

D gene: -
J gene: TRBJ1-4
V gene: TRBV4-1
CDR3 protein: CASSQDTAANEKLFF
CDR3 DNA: TGCGCCAGCAGCCAAGATACAGCCGCTAATGAAAAACTGTTTTTT

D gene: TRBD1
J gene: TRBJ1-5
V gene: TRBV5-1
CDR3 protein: CASSLEGQGGQPQHF
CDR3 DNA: TGCGCCAGCAGCTTGGAGGGACAGGGAGGTCAGCCCCAGCATTTT